The present TCR beta chain was sequenced within a study of T cell changes during pregnancy in multiple sclerosis. Germline CDR1 SNHLY, CDR2 FYNNEI. The J segment lost 2 bases and the V segment lost 5 bases, leaving 7 bases of the junction unmatched. This CDR3 is 16 amino acids long. This clone was seen just once. Using immunoSEQ multiplex PCR, the repertoire was profiled, and TCRdb retains in-frame clones only, with some absent. The data contain tens of thousands of clones, roughly 93% of them singletons. This TCR was sampled from a female donor with multiple sclerosis, enrolled in a pregnancy study. Sequenced material: CD4+ T cells from peripheral blood mononuclear cells, taken before pregnancy. The genes are TRBV2 and TRBJ2-1; TRBD2 aligns across 9 bases. CDR3 in DNA: TGTGCCAGCAGTCGCCTAGCGGGGTCGACCTACAATGAGCAGTTCTTC. As protein: CASSRLAGSTYNEQFF.